The 5 T cell receptor beta chains reported below all come from one sample, sequenced in a study of T cell changes during pregnancy in multiple sclerosis. The assay was immunoSEQ multiplex PCR, and TCRdb's table has in-frame clones only and misses some. Among 55,000 to 85,000 clones, roughly 90% were seen once, and the ten largest hold 2%. The sequenced sample was peripheral blood, obtained in the second trimester of pregnancy. These receptors originate from a female donor with multiple sclerosis, enrolled in a pregnancy study.

The V and J genes are TRBV7-2 and TRBJ2-7; 15 nucleotides match TRBD2. Germline CDR1 and CDR2: SGHTA and FQGNSA. The CDR3 extends over 17 amino acids. J was trimmed by 3 bases and V by 0 bases; bases with no gene match: 3. CDR3 coding DNA: TGTGCCAGCAGCTTAGCCGGGACTAGCGGGGGGTACTACGAGCAGTACTTC. This translates into CASSLAGTSGGYYEQYF.

For the CDR3, the DNA is TGTGCCAGCGACAGGGAAGGGTTTATGAACACTGAAGCTTTCTTT. Amino acids: CASDREGFMNTEAFF. The V call is TRBV2, the J call TRBJ1-1; TRBD1 agrees at 7 bases. The V segment lost 8 bases and the J segment 0 bases; nucleotides outside the gene matches: 9. The germline CDR1 and CDR2 sequences are SNHLY and FYNNEI. The length of the CDR3 is 15 residues.

The chain links TRBV30 to TRBJ2-1; D possibly corresponds to TRBD2 (6 bases). Germline V gene lookup returns CDR1 GTSNPN and CDR2 SVGIG (reference sequence). This CDR3 is 16 amino acids long. Trimming took 0 bases from V and 1 from J, leaving 13 bases between them. The CDR3 loop reads CAWSVSGGLSYNEQFF. The CDR3 DNA reads as TGTGCCTGGAGTGTATCCGGGGGATTGTCCTACAATGAGCAGTTCTTC.

The chain joins TRBV9 to TRBJ2-3, with 8 bases identical to TRBD1. After removal of 4 bases from V and 5 bases from J, the junction contained 3 bases not matched to a gene. This CDR3 has 13 residues. The germline V gene has CDR1 SGDLS and CDR2 YYNGEE. The CDR3 DNA reads as TGTGCCAGCAGCCTTACAGGGGGAGATACGCAGTATTTT. Its protein product is CASSLTGGDTQYF.

The gene calls are TRBV5-4 and TRBJ2-5, with 12 bases identical to TRBD2. Germline CDR1 is SGHNT and CDR2 is YYREEE (reference sequence). V was clipped by 4 bases and J by 5 bases; unmatched bases: 18. The CDR3 runs 19 residues. CDR3 amino acids: CASSPTNLAGGQFRETQYF. In nucleotides, the CDR3 is TGTGCCAGCAGCCCCACAAATCTAGCGGGGGGGCAGTTCCGGGAGACCCAGTACTTC.